A single sample is the source of the 18 T cell receptor beta chains below, sequenced in a study of cytomegalovirus exposure and HLA in healthy donors. PCR amplification relied on 60 Vbeta primers (plus 13 Jbeta primers). Only in-frame clones appear in the TCRdb table, and some are missing; sequencing was by immunoSEQ multiplex PCR. The sample consists of roughly 180,000 clones, 84% of them appearing once. The sample comprised PBMCs. These receptors came from a boy between 5 and 17 years old in good health and CMV-seronegative.

This sequence joins TRBV9 and TRBJ2-6; 8 nucleotides agree with TRBD1. CDR1 SGDLS and CDR2 YYNGEE come from the germline V gene. Unmatched junction bases numbered 20, after V lost 2 bases and J lost 4 bases. The CDR3 totals 21 residues. CDR3 amino acids: CASSVKAGTGEAPRGANVLTF. CDR3 DNA sequence: TGTGCCAGCAGCGTGAAAGCCGGGACAGGTGAAGCTCCTCGGGGGGCCAACGTCCTGACTTTC.

The J gene is TRBJ2-3, the V gene TRBV5-1; TRBD2 aligns across 10 bases. Germline V CDR1 and CDR2: SGHRS, YFSETQ. The V segment lost 1 base and the J segment 4 bases; nucleotides outside the gene matches: 9. CDR3 length equals 17 residues. CDR3 sequence reads: CASSLSWLAGVSDTQYF. The DNA of the CDR3 is TGCGCCAGCAGCTTGAGTTGGCTAGCGGGAGTTTCAGATACGCAGTATTTT.

Only one count was recorded for this clone. The rearrangement joins TRBV6-5 to TRBJ2-7, with 11 bases that match TRBD1. This CDR3 spans 14 amino acids. Trimming cost V 5 bases and J 7 bases; bases outside gene matches: 7. Germline values: CDR1 MNHEY, CDR2 SVGAGI. The CDR3 is CASSTGTGGREQYF. The CDR3 coding sequence is TGTGCCAGCAGTACCGGGACAGGGGGAAGGGAGCAGTACTTC.

The V call is TRBV10-3, the J call TRBJ2-1; 7 bases agree with TRBD2. Germline trimming cut 2 bases from V and 3 bases from J; bases unmatched to any gene: 4. Germline CDR1 reads ENHRY; CDR2 reads SYGVKD. CDR3 length equals 15 residues. Here the CDR3 reads CAISERTRRYNEQFF. In nucleotides, the CDR3 is TGTGCCATCAGTGAGAGGACTAGACGCTACAATGAGCAGTTCTTC.

The gene calls are TRBV2 and TRBJ1-5; no definite D call. CDR3 size: 15 residues. Trimming cost V 6 bases and J 1 base, with 13 bases left between them. The germline gives CDR1 SNHLY, CDR2 FYNNEI. CDR3 nucleotide sequence: TGTGCCAGCAGGGAAACTACGGTGAGCAATCAGCCCCAGCATTTT. Its translation: CASRETTVSNQPQHF.

V and J are TRBV27 and TRBJ2-3; perhaps TRBD2 as D (6 bases). The V and J ends lost 4 bases and 1 base respectively, with 9 bases between them. CDR3 length equals 14 residues. Germline V gives CDR1 MNHEY, CDR2 SMNVEV (reference sequence). CDR3 sequence (DNA): TGTGCCAGCAGTTCCTCGGGGGGCACAGATACGCAGTATTTT. Protein sequence: CASSSSGGTDTQYF.

The chain links TRBV5-1 to TRBJ1-2; D gene uncertain. CDR3 size: 16 residues. CDR1 is SGHRS, CDR2 YFSETQ, per germline. V lost 1 base to trimming and J lost 0 bases, with 13 bases between them. The CDR3 spells CASSLSPDLPNYGYTF. The DNA for the CDR3 is TGCGCCAGCAGCTTGAGTCCAGACTTACCTAACTATGGCTACACCTTC.

This clone has more than one count but fewer than ten. This chain uses TRBV5-1 with TRBJ1-4; 9 nucleotides match TRBD1. Trimming took 1 base from V and 7 from J; bases not matched to a gene: 8. This CDR3 is 16 amino acids long. CDR1 is SGHRS, CDR2 YFSETQ, per germline. CDR3 DNA sequence: TGCGCCAGCAGCTTGAGGGGACAGGGAAACACTGAAAAACTGTTTTTT. Translation gives CASSLRGQGNTEKLFF.

V gene TRBV5-6 combines with J gene TRBJ2-1, with D tentatively TRBD1 (6 bases). Germline CDR1 reads SGHDT; CDR2 reads YYEEEE. The CDR3 covers 16 residues. The V and J ends lost 0 bases and 0 bases respectively, with 10 bases between them. CDR3 DNA sequence: TGTGCCAGCAGCTTGGCCGGACAGAGCTCCTACAATGAGCAGTTCTTC. This encodes CASSLAGQSSYNEQFF.

This chain uses TRBV6-4 with TRBJ2-1; D gene ambiguous. Germline CDR1 MRHNA, CDR2 SNTAGT. V was pared by 3 bases and J by 13 bases, with 16 bases between. The CDR3 loop spans 13 amino acids. For the CDR3, the DNA is TGTGCCAGCAGTGAACGGCGCGGCGGCCTACAGTTCTTC. As protein: CASSERRGGLQFF.

The chain combines TRBV10-1 with TRBJ2-3, with 8 nucleotides matching TRBD2. This CDR3 is 16 amino acids long. Germline trimming cut 0 bases from V and 4 bases from J; bases unmatched to any gene: 6. CDR1 is WNHNN and CDR2 is SYGVQD in the germline V gene (reference sequence). This chain's CDR3 is CASSESSGVGSDTQYF. The CDR3 nucleotides read TGCGCCAGCAGTGAGTCTAGCGGGGTGGGGTCAGATACGCAGTATTTT.

This clone was counted only a few times. V usage is TRBV9 and J usage is TRBJ1-1, with 9 bases lining up with TRBD1. The CDR3 extends over 14 amino acids. The V gene's germline CDR1 is SGDLS and CDR2 YYNGEE. The junction had 12 bases not matched to a gene; V was cut back by 4 bases and J by 11 bases. Here the CDR3 DNA reads TGTGCCAGCAGCTCGGGACAGGGTGAAGTGTGGGCTTTCTTT. It codes for CASSSGQGEVWAFF.

The chain carries TRBV27 and TRBJ1-2; 7 nucleotides align to TRBD1. This CDR3 has 16 amino acids. The V gene end was trimmed by 6 bases and the J gene end by 8 bases; junction bases not matched to a gene: 18. CDR1 and CDR2 from the germline V gene are MNHEY and SMNVEV (reference sequence). The CDR3: CASSSIDRALKWGYTF. CDR3 DNA: TGTGCCAGCAGCTCCATAGACAGGGCCCTGAAGTGGGGCTACACCTTC.

The rearrangement uses TRBV5-1 and TRBJ2-2; TRBD1 is a possible D gene (5 bases). CDR3 length equals 15 residues. Germline V gives CDR1 SGHRS, CDR2 YFSETQ. Trimming stripped 1 base from V and 4 bases from J, with 11 bases between. DNA for the CDR3: TGCGCCAGCAGCTTGATCAGGGCCGGCACCGGGGAGCTGTTTTTT. Amino acid sequence: CASSLIRAGTGELFF.

This chain connects TRBV27 to TRBJ1-1; 9 nucleotides align to TRBD1. Germline CDR1 MNHEY, CDR2 SMNVEV (reference sequence). J gave up 5 bases and V 6 bases, and 10 bases lay outside the gene matches. The CDR3 is 15 amino acids. The DNA for the CDR3 is TGTGCCAGCAGGCGACAGGGGGTGAGGGAGACTGAAGCTTTCTTT. Translated: CASRRQGVRETEAFF.

This rearrangement joins TRBV7-2 to TRBJ1-2; 7 bases agree with TRBD1. This CDR3 contains 16 residues. Germline V lookup: CDR1 SGHTA, CDR2 FQGNSA. Unmatched junction bases numbered 13, after V lost 5 bases and J lost 4 bases. The CDR3 protein is CASSPQRQGWGYGYTF. As DNA, the CDR3 is TGTGCCAGCAGCCCCCAAAGACAGGGATGGGGCTATGGCTACACCTTC.

V is TRBV4-2 and J is TRBJ1-6; no clear D gene. Germline loops: CDR1 LGHNA, CDR2 YNFKEQ. The ends were cut back, 3 bases at V and 7 bases at J, with 7 bases in the middle. The length of the CDR3 is 13 residues. CDR3 residues: CASSQGGNSPLHF. The CDR3 DNA is TGTGCCAGCAGCCAGGGAGGAAATTCACCCCTCCACTTT.

V and J are TRBV19 and TRBJ1-3; TRBD1 agrees at 7 bases. Per the germline V gene, CDR1 is LNHDA and CDR2 is SQIVND (reference sequence). CDR3 size: 14 residues. V shed 11 bases, J shed 2 bases, and the junction held 9 bases outside the gene matches. Here the CDR3 DNA reads TGTGCCGTCTCAGGGGGGAGGCCTGGAAACACCATATATTTT. This codes for CAVSGGRPGNTIYF.